These 32 T cell receptor beta chains share one sample of origin, sequenced in a study of shared clonotypes between healthy human individuals. Sequencing was performed with immunoSEQ multiplex PCR; in TCRdb, only in-frame clones are kept and a portion is missing. This sample has about 2 million clones; 90% to 95% occur once, and the top ten carry under 0.15%. The sequencing sample was made of naive CD4+ T cells sorted from blood. Described subset: CD45RA+ positively selected. The source is a man aged 18 to 30 in good health.

This chain links TRBV11-2 with TRBJ2-2, with 7 bases lining up with TRBD1. V lost 5 bases and J lost 1; bases outside the gene matches: 7. Germline V gives CDR1 SGHAT, CDR2 FQNNGV. There are 16 residues in the CDR3. CDR3 protein: CASSLQGLLNTGELFF. The CDR3 nucleotides read TGTGCCAGCAGCCTACAGGGGCTTCTGAACACCGGGGAGCTGTTTTTT.

This rearrangement joins TRBV10-3 to TRBJ2-5, with D perhaps matching TRBD1 (6 bases). The CDR3 consists of 12 residues. V gave up 10 bases and J gave up 5 bases, with 14 bases separating them. Germline values: CDR1 ENHRY, CDR2 SYGVKD. The CDR3 region is CATRDTSETQYF. Here the CDR3 DNA reads TGTGCCACCCGGGACACCTCGGAGACCCAGTACTTC.

V usage is TRBV5-4 and J usage is TRBJ2-3; a possible D gene is TRBD1 (5 bases). Trimming cost V 4 bases and J 2 bases, with 14 bases left between them. This CDR3 is built from 15 residues. Germline CDR1 and CDR2: SGHNT and YYREEE (reference sequence). CDR3 residues: CASSRGGQPTDTQYF. The CDR3 DNA sequence: TGTGCCAGCAGCAGGGGCGGCCAACCCACAGATACGCAGTATTTT.

With respect to this clone: Other DNA sequences in the same sample also yield this CDR3. This chain connects TRBV6-5 to TRBJ2-3; no firm D call. CDR1 and CDR2 (germline): MNHEY, SVGAGI. CDR3 length: 13 amino acids. V was shortened by 6 bases and J by 1 base, with 8 bases between the two germline ends. CDR3 DNA sequence: TGTGCCAGCAGAGCTCCGGGCACAGATACGCAGTATTTT. Translating it yields CASRAPGTDTQYF.

As regards this clone: Other DNA sequences of this sample code for an identical CDR3. The chain has TRBV9 and TRBJ2-1; tentatively, D is TRBD2 (5 bases). The CDR3 is made up of 14 amino acids. From germline, CDR1 is SGDLS and CDR2 YYNGEE. V was cut by 3 bases and J by 0 bases, with 7 bases left in between. The CDR3 region has the DNA TGTGCCAGCAGCGAGCGGAGCTCCTACAATGAGCAGTTCTTC. Amino acid sequence: CASSERSSYNEQFF.

The chain joins TRBV28 to TRBJ1-2; 12 bases are a match to TRBD1. Germline V CDR1 and CDR2: MDHEN, SYDVKM. Trimming at V came to 6 bases and at J to 8 bases, leaving 10 bases not matched to a gene. This CDR3 has 15 amino acids. CDR3: CASSPGTGGAGGYTF. In DNA, the CDR3 is TGTGCCAGCAGCCCCGGGACAGGGGGCGCAGGGGGCTACACCTTC.

CDR3: CASSLGTALLNTEAFF. The DNA of the CDR3 is TGCGCCAGCAGCTTGGGGACAGCCCTTTTGAACACTGAAGCTTTCTTT. The rearrangement joins TRBV5-1 to TRBJ1-1; the D gene is possibly TRBD1 (6 bases). This CDR3 is built from 16 residues. V shed 0 bases and J shed 0 bases, with 12 bases lying between them. Looked up from germline, CDR1 is SGHRS and CDR2 is YFSETQ.

The V gene is TRBV2, the J gene TRBJ2-2; 10 bases are shared with TRBD2. After removal of 2 bases from V and 5 bases from J, the junction contained 8 bases not matched to a gene. Per the germline V gene, CDR1 is SNHLY and CDR2 is FYNNEI. The CDR3 extends over 17 amino acids. The CDR3 DNA is TGTGCCAGCAGTGAAACCCCTAGCGGGAGATGGACCGGGGAGCTGTTTTTT. Residues: CASSETPSGRWTGELFF.

This sequence joins TRBV30 and TRBJ2-2; weak D call: TRBD2 (7 bases). The CDR3 sequence is 15 residues long. The ends were cut back, 7 bases at V and 5 bases at J, with 20 bases in the middle. Germline values: CDR1 GTSNPN, CDR2 SVGIG (reference sequence). The CDR3 loop is CASFFWGGGTGELFF. DNA of the CDR3: TGTGCCTCCTTTTTCTGGGGAGGGGGAACCGGGGAGCTGTTTTTT.

This clone was seen once. The chain carries TRBV6-1 and TRBJ1-6; TRBD1 is a possible D gene (5 bases). The CDR3 extends over 15 amino acids. Germline CDR1 reads MNHNS; CDR2 reads SASEGT. V lost 8 bases, J lost 6 bases, and 17 bases lay in between. CDR3 nucleotides: TGTGCCAGCTCTACGGGGGGGATTCTTAATTCACCCCTCCACTTT. Translation gives CASSTGGILNSPLHF.

V and J are TRBV25-1 and TRBJ2-1, with 14 bases lining up with TRBD2. Germline V gene data show CDR1 as MGHDK and CDR2 as SYGVNS. The J segment lost 8 bases and the V segment lost 4 bases, leaving 4 bases of the junction unmatched. The CDR3 runs to 15 residues. The CDR3, as DNA: TGTGCCAGCAGTGTTGGACTAGCGGGGGGCGATGAGCAGTTCTTC. Translation: CASSVGLAGGDEQFF.

V and J are TRBV5-1 and TRBJ2-7; maybe TRBD1 (5 bases). The CDR3 extends over 16 amino acids. Germline loops: CDR1 SGHRS, CDR2 YFSETQ. V gave up 1 base and J gave up 2 bases, with 16 bases separating them. The CDR3 nucleotides read TGCGCCAGCAGCTTGTATAGTACAGGCATTACCTACGAGCAGTACTTC. Protein product: CASSLYSTGITYEQYF.

The gene calls are TRBV7-5 and TRBJ1-2. TRBV7-5 is noted as a pseudogene. The CDR3 covers 12 residues. Here the CDR3 DNA reads TGTGCCAGAAGGACTCGGGGCTATGGCTACACCTTC. Translation: CARRTRGYGYTF.

V usage is TRBV19 and J usage is TRBJ1-3; D may be TRBD1 (6 bases). Germline-derived CDR1 and CDR2 are LNHDA and SQIVND (reference sequence). The CDR3 has 13 amino acids. V was clipped by 7 bases and J by 0 bases, with 7 bases between them. The CDR3 here is CASKDSSGNTIYF. CDR3 bases: TGTGCCAGTAAGGACAGCTCTGGAAACACCATATATTTT.

Of note for this clone: The sample contains more than one DNA sequence encoding this CDR3. CDR3 region: CASSESRGQETQYF. DNA for the CDR3: TGCGCCAGCAGTGAAAGCAGGGGCCAAGAGACCCAGTACTTC. The genes are TRBV10-1 and TRBJ2-5, with D possibly matching TRBD1 (6 bases). The length of the CDR3 is 14 residues. Germline CDR1 reads WNHNN; CDR2 reads SYGVQD (reference sequence). Deletions cut 3 bases from V and 1 base from J, with 9 bases between.

Worth noting for this clone: The sample carries other DNA sequences with the same CDR3. The chain links TRBV5-4 to TRBJ1-6; maybe TRBD1 (5 bases). The CDR3 has 14 residues. Germline CDR1 SGHNT, CDR2 YYREEE (reference sequence). V was clipped by 1 base and J by 10 bases, with 12 bases between them. CDR3 DNA sequence: TGTGCCAGCAGCTTGAGCCAGGGCGACTCACCCCTCCACTTT. Translating it yields CASSLSQGDSPLHF. Supplemented by reference TRBV5-4 and TRBJ1-6, the full variable domain reads ETGVTQSPTHLIKTRGQQVTLRCSSQSGHNTVSWYQQALGQGPQFIFQYYREEENGRGNFPPRFSGLQFPNYSSELNVNALELDDSALYLCASSLSQGDSPLHFGNGTRLTVT.

This clone was detected only once. The rearrangement joins TRBV18 to TRBJ1-1; 7 bases are shared with TRBD1. The CDR3 is made up of 14 amino acids. The V segment lost 6 bases and the J segment 2 bases; nucleotides outside the gene matches: 6. CDR1 and CDR2 from the germline V gene are KGHSH and LQKENI. The CDR3 DNA is TGTGCCAGCTCCCAACGGGACAGAAACACTGAAGCTTTCTTT. Translation: CASSQRDRNTEAFF. Filled out from reference TRBV18 and TRBJ1-1, the complete variable domain reads NAGVMQNPRHLVRRRGQEARLRCSPMKGHSHVYWYRQLPEEGLKFMVYLQKENIIDESGMPKERFSAEFPKEGPSILRIQQVVRGDSAAYFCASSQRDRNTEAFFGQGTRLTVV.

Points on this clone: The sample holds other DNA sequences that translate to the same CDR3. This sequence joins TRBV10-3 and TRBJ1-4; 8 nucleotides align to TRBD1. Germline V lookup: CDR1 ENHRY, CDR2 SYGVKD. The CDR3 sequence is 14 residues long. Germline trimming cut 2 bases from V and 5 bases from J; bases unmatched to any gene: 1. The CDR3 protein is CAISEGQGNEKLFF. DNA of the CDR3: TGTGCCATCAGTGAGGGACAGGGAAATGAAAAACTGTTTTTT.

The genes are TRBV7-9 and TRBJ2-1; the D is unclear. Per germline, CDR1 SEHNR and CDR2 FQNEAQ (reference sequence). The V end lost 4 bases, the J end lost 9 bases, and 10 bases lay between the germline ends. The CDR3 is 12 residues long. The CDR3 region has the DNA TGTGCCAGCAGCTCTATAGAAGGTGAGCAGTTCTTC. This sequence encodes CASSSIEGEQFF.

This clone was seen a few times. This rearrangement joins TRBV7-2 to TRBJ1-6; D is possibly TRBD1 (6 bases). Trimming left V 3 bases short and J 3 bases short, with 9 bases between. The CDR3 totals 15 residues. Germline V lookup: CDR1 SGHTA, CDR2 FQGNSA. In nucleotides, the CDR3 is TGTGCCAGCAGCTTGGGGGCCCTCTATAATTCACCCCTCCACTTT. It codes for CASSLGALYNSPLHF.

V and J are TRBV28 and TRBJ2-7, with 10 bases fitting TRBD2. CDR3 length: 14 residues. The J segment lost 1 base and the V segment lost 7 bases, leaving 4 bases of the junction unmatched. Germline CDR1 and CDR2: MDHEN and SYDVKM. The CDR3 is CASKVAGGSYEQYF. The CDR3 DNA is TGTGCCAGCAAAGTAGCGGGAGGATCCTACGAGCAGTACTTC.

V gene TRBV15 combines with J gene TRBJ1-2; D is possibly TRBD1 (5 bases). Germline CDR1 LNHNV, CDR2 YYDKDF (reference sequence). The CDR3 is 13 amino acids. V dropped 6 bases and J dropped 4 bases, with 12 bases sitting between them. The CDR3 sequence: CATSPGIFYGYTF. The DNA for the CDR3 is TGTGCCACCAGTCCAGGGATCTTCTATGGCTACACCTTC.

The chain uses TRBV5-8 and TRBJ1-2; D unresolved. This CDR3 is built from 14 residues. In germline, CDR1 is SGHTS, CDR2 YDEGEE. The V end was cut by 7 bases, the J end by 8 bases, with 21 bases between. CDR3 residues: CASLIGAGWYGYTF. In DNA, the CDR3 is TGTGCCAGCTTGATTGGAGCCGGGTGGTACGGCTACACCTTC.

This clone appeared a single time. The chain combines TRBV28 with TRBJ1-1, with TRBD1 matching 9 bases. The CDR3 has 14 residues. The germline gives CDR1 MDHEN, CDR2 SYDVKM. The V segment lost 6 bases and the J segment 6 bases; nucleotides outside the gene matches: 8. CDR3 sequence: CASSKQGARAEAFF. The CDR3 DNA follows: TGTGCCAGCAGCAAACAGGGGGCAAGGGCTGAAGCTTTCTTT. Full variable domain (missing parts from reference TRBV28 and TRBJ1-1): DVKVTQSSRYLVKRTGEKVFLECVQDMDHENMFWYRQDPGLGLRLIYFSYDVKMKEKGDIPEGYSVSREKKERFSLILESASTNQTSMYLCASSKQGARAEAFFGQGTRLTVV.

V gene TRBV6-5 combines with J gene TRBJ1-1; D is ambiguous. This CDR3 comprises 15 residues. Between the trimmed V and J ends, which lost 2 bases and 1 base, there was a span of 11 bases. Germline V gene sequence: CDR1 MNHEY, CDR2 SVGAGI. The CDR3 loop is CASSYAEFWNTEAFF. The CDR3 DNA sequence: TGTGCCAGCAGTTACGCGGAGTTTTGGAACACTGAAGCTTTCTTT.

The chain carries TRBV15 and TRBJ1-1, with D uncertain. The CDR3 runs 16 residues. V was cut by 0 bases and J by 1 base, with 12 bases left in between. The V gene's germline CDR1 is LNHNV and CDR2 YYDKDF (reference sequence). The CDR3 region has the DNA TGTGCCACCAGCAGAGATTCAGGCAGTAGGAACACTGAAGCTTTCTTT. The encoded protein is CATSRDSGSRNTEAFF.

This chain links TRBV11-2 with TRBJ2-5; no clear D. The CDR3 totals 13 residues. V was clipped by 8 bases and J by 1 base, with 11 bases between them. The germline CDR1 and CDR2 sequences are SGHAT and FQNNGV. CDR3 DNA: TGTGCCAGCGGTGGGCGTGTCCAAGAGACCCAGTACTTC. This translates into CASGGRVQETQYF.

This chain links TRBV6-6 with TRBJ2-7, with TRBD1 matching over 11 bases. J gave up 12 bases and V 6 bases, and 13 bases lay outside the gene matches. The germline V gene encodes CDR1 MNHNY and CDR2 SVGAGI (reference sequence). CDR3 length: 14 amino acids. The CDR3 loop is CASRGQGEIAGLYF. The DNA of the CDR3 is TGTGCCAGCAGGGGACAGGGGGAGATAGCGGGATTGTACTTC.

Comments on this clone: This sample includes further DNA sequences coding for the same CDR3. The V call is TRBV5-1, the J call TRBJ1-2; perhaps TRBD1 as D (6 bases). The germline V gene has CDR1 SGHRS and CDR2 YFSETQ. V was clipped by 0 bases and J by 7 bases, with 13 bases between them. The CDR3 is 14 amino acids. Written as DNA, the CDR3 is TGCGCCAGCAGCTTGGGTGACAGGTCCTCTGGCTACACCTTC. It yields the protein CASSLGDRSSGYTF. Complete variable domain (other parts from reference TRBV5-1 and TRBJ1-2): KAGVTQTPRYLIKTRGQQVTLSCSPISGHRSVSWYQQTPGQGLQFLFEYFSETQRNKGNFPGRFSGRQFSNSRSEMNVSTLELGDSALYLCASSLGDRSSGYTFGSGTRLTVV.

The rearrangement joins TRBV6-5 to TRBJ2-7; D is unclear. Trimming pared 3 bases from V and 2 bases from J, leaving 14 bases between. This CDR3 is built from 15 residues. Germline V gene lookup returns CDR1 MNHEY and CDR2 SVGAGI. The CDR3 sequence is CASSYLSGQPYEQYF. For the CDR3, the DNA is TGTGCCAGCAGTTATTTGTCTGGGCAGCCCTACGAGCAGTACTTC.

This rearrangement joins TRBV25-1 to TRBJ2-6; TRBD2 might be the D (6 bases). In germline, CDR1 is MGHDK, CDR2 SYGVNS. V lost 4 bases to trimming and J lost 2 bases, with 12 bases between them. The CDR3 sequence is 16 residues long. The CDR3 DNA reads as TGTGCCAGCAGTGCAACGGAGGGTGCTGGGGCCAACGTCCTGACTTTC. The encoded protein is CASSATEGAGANVLTF.

This sequence joins TRBV5-6 and TRBJ1-5, with TRBD1 as a possible D gene (5 bases). Trimming shortened V by 6 bases and J by 0 bases, and 13 bases separated the two germline ends. Germline CDR1 reads SGHDT; CDR2 reads YYEEEE. The CDR3 is 15 amino acids. The CDR3 DNA reads TGTGCCAGCACCACCGGGACCTTTAGCAATCAGCCCCAGCATTTT. The encoded protein is CASTTGTFSNQPQHF.